The 19 T cell receptor beta chains below come from one sample, sequenced in a study of beta chain features in type 1 diabetes. Study-wide findings and caveats: People with Type 1 diabetes carried modestly yet significantly shorter TCRB CDR3s in all four CD4+ subsets.

Their antigen targets remain unknown. The investigators reverse transcribed all of the isolated RNA, so they sequenced expressed TCRB transcripts. Generated by immunoSEQ multiplex PCR, the TCRdb table keeps only in-frame clones and is missing some. The sample includes more than 95,000 clones, roughly 17% of them seen just once. Sequencing was performed on central memory CD4+ T cells from blood. The receptors were gathered from a man in his late teens or twenties with type 1 diabetes.

The chain is built from TRBV6-5 and TRBJ2-3; D may correspond to TRBD1 or TRBD2 (5 bases each). Trimming stripped 2 bases from V and 4 bases from J, with 13 bases between. CDR1 and CDR2 from the germline V gene are MNHEY and SVGAGI. CDR3 length equals 15 residues. CDR3 sequence: CASSYNGLGADTQYF. Here the CDR3 DNA reads TGTGCCAGCAGTTACAATGGACTGGGGGCAGATACGCAGTATTTT.

The gene calls are TRBV5-4 and TRBJ1-2; 9 positions match TRBD1. V dropped 4 bases and J dropped 8; count of bases not matched to a gene: 15. Germline loops: CDR1 SGHNT, CDR2 YYREEE (reference sequence). This CDR3 contains 16 residues. The CDR3 reads CASSLGTGYILGGYTF. The CDR3 DNA reads as TGTGCCAGCAGCCTCGGGACAGGGTATATTCTGGGCGGCTACACCTTC.

Here the CDR3 reads CASSMDGTGNYGYTF. CDR3 nucleotide sequence: TGTGCCAGCAGCATGGACGGGACAGGGAACTATGGCTACACCTTC. This chain links TRBV7-3 with TRBJ1-2; TRBD1 matches at 9 bases. The junction had 6 bases not matched to a gene; V was cut back by 5 bases and J by 2 bases. The CDR3 is 15 amino acids. Per the germline V gene, CDR1 is SGHTA and CDR2 is FQGTGA.

The chain joins TRBV18 to TRBJ2-3; no reliable D call. The CDR3 has 15 residues. Trimming cost V 6 bases and J 2 bases, with 15 bases left between them. From germline, CDR1 is KGHSH and CDR2 LQKENI. CDR3: CASSSLESTTDTQYF. The CDR3 nucleotides are TGTGCCAGCTCTTCTCTGGAGTCCACCACAGATACGCAGTATTTT.

This clone was counted between two and nine times. The gene calls are TRBV7-3 and TRBJ2-2; 8 bases fit TRBD2. V was pared by 5 bases and J by 1 base, with 3 bases of the junction left unmatched. Germline assignment: CDR1 SGHTA and CDR2 FQGTGA. CDR3 length equals 15 residues. CDR3 bases: TGTGCCAGCAGCGCCACTAGCGGGAACACCGGGGAGCTGTTTTTT. Translation: CASSATSGNTGELFF.

This clone was recorded a few times. This chain joins TRBV9 and TRBJ1-2, with unresolved D. Per the germline V gene, CDR1 is SGDLS and CDR2 is YYNGEE. The CDR3 is made up of 14 amino acids. Deletions cut 0 bases from V and 7 bases from J, with 13 bases between. CDR3 residues: CASSVERGRGGYTF. CDR3 DNA: TGTGCCAGCAGCGTAGAACGGGGAAGAGGTGGCTACACCTTC.

This clone was counted only a few times. In DNA, the CDR3 is TGTGCCAGCTCACTGAACGGACCTGGGACGGCGGGAGAAGCTTTCTTT. Amino acid sequence: CASSLNGPGTAGEAFF. The chain carries TRBV18 and TRBJ1-1; tentative D call: TRBD1 (5 bases). CDR1 is KGHSH and CDR2 is LQKENI in the germline V gene. The ends were cut back, 4 bases at V and 8 bases at J, with 23 bases in the middle. The CDR3 extends over 16 amino acids.

This clone was seen repeatedly, ten times or more. The rearrangement joins TRBV4-1 to TRBJ2-1, with 10 bases identical to TRBD2. V was clipped by 1 base and J by 2 bases; unmatched bases: 2. CDR3 length: 16 amino acids. Germline-derived CDR1 and CDR2 are MGHRA and YSYEKL. The CDR3 coding sequence is TGCGCCAGCAGCCAAGGGACTAGCGGAGCCTACAATGAGCAGTTCTTC. Amino acids: CASSQGTSGAYNEQFF.

This clone was counted between two and nine times. Other nucleotide sequences from this sample produce the same CDR3. The V gene is TRBV5-1, the J gene TRBJ1-2, with D unclear. Trimming stripped 1 base from V and 0 bases from J, with 7 bases between. CDR3 length equals 14 residues. Germline V CDR1 and CDR2: SGHRS, YFSETQ. The CDR3 spells CASSLREANYGYTF. CDR3 sequence (DNA): TGCGCCAGCAGCTTGAGGGAAGCTAACTATGGCTACACCTTC.

V is TRBV5-1 and J is TRBJ2-1, with TRBD2 as a possible D gene (5 bases). Germline V gene data show CDR1 as SGHRS and CDR2 as YFSETQ. This CDR3 has 12 amino acids. Between the trimmed V and J ends, which lost 0 bases and 10 bases, there was a span of 8 bases. Here the CDR3 reads CASSLEPGEQFF. The CDR3, as DNA: TGCGCCAGCAGCTTGGAACCGGGAGAGCAGTTCTTC.

This clone was detected only a few times. The chain has TRBV19 and TRBJ1-6; D not certain. The CDR3 runs to 15 residues. From germline, CDR1 is LNHDA and CDR2 SQIVND (reference sequence). Trimming took off 6 bases at V and 9 bases at J, with 18 bases between the two ends. CDR3 DNA: TGTGCCAGTAGCAAGGAGGAGGGAGGTAGTTCACCCCTCCACTTT. Residues: CASSKEEGGSSPLHF.

This chain links TRBV4-2 with TRBJ2-1; possible D gene TRBD2, 6 bases. Per the germline V gene, CDR1 is LGHNA and CDR2 is YNFKEQ. Trimming cost V 4 bases and J 0 bases, with 13 bases left between them. This CDR3 region has 16 residues. The CDR3 spells CASSLSSGGSYNEQFF. As DNA, the CDR3 is TGTGCCAGCAGCCTCAGTAGCGGCGGCTCCTACAATGAGCAGTTCTTC.

The chain links TRBV5-1 to TRBJ2-1; D may match TRBD1 or TRBD2 (6 bases each). Germline V gene sequence: CDR1 SGHRS, CDR2 YFSETQ. Trimming took off 7 bases at V and 5 bases at J, with 16 bases between the two ends. There are 14 residues in the CDR3. The DNA for the CDR3 is TGCGCCAGCCTCTCGACGGGGGCCCACAATGAGCAGTTCTTC. Amino acids: CASLSTGAHNEQFF.

This clone showed up just a few times. V usage is TRBV6-6 and J usage is TRBJ2-5, with D unclear. Germline CDR1 is MNHNY and CDR2 is SVGAGI (reference sequence). V was trimmed by 6 bases and J by 0 bases, leaving 14 bases between them. The CDR3 extends over 15 amino acids. CDR3 amino acids: CASSPTDANQETQYF. The CDR3 nucleotides are TGTGCCAGCAGCCCGACCGACGCAAACCAAGAGACCCAGTACTTC.

The rearrangement links TRBV2 to TRBJ2-7; either TRBD1 or TRBD2 may fit D (5 bases each). This CDR3 is 14 amino acids long. Germline V CDR1 and CDR2: SNHLY, FYNNEI. V lost 8 bases to trimming and J lost 4 bases, with 18 bases between them. DNA of the CDR3: TGTGCCAGCCGGTCGAGGGGCGAGTCGTACGAGCAGTACTTC. This sequence encodes CASRSRGESYEQYF.

This clone showed up just a few times. This sequence joins TRBV5-6 and TRBJ2-5, with D possibly TRBD2 on 7 matching bases. V was shortened by 4 bases and J by 5 bases, with 12 bases between the two germline ends. Germline loops: CDR1 SGHDT, CDR2 YYEEEE. The CDR3 totals 13 residues. The CDR3 DNA follows: TGTGCCAGCAGCCCACAGGGAGGGGAGACCCAGTACTTC. Translating it yields CASSPQGGETQYF.

This clone was observed a few times. The genes are TRBV18 and TRBJ2-6; D gene ambiguous. Germline CDR1 KGHSH, CDR2 LQKENI. The CDR3 contains 16 residues. V was shortened by 0 bases and J by 0 bases, with 6 bases between the two germline ends. CDR3 in amino acids: CASSPPPLSGANVLTF. The CDR3 DNA reads TGTGCCAGCTCACCACCGCCCCTCTCTGGGGCCAACGTCCTGACTTTC. The entire variable domain, with the rest obtained from reference TRBV18 and TRBJ2-6, is as follows: NAGVMQNPRHLVRRRGQEARLRCSPMKGHSHVYWYRQLPEEGLKFMVYLQKENIIDESGMPKERFSAEFPKEGPSILRIQQVVRGDSAAYFCASSPPPLSGANVLTFGAGSRLTVL.

This clone was observed a handful of times. The gene calls are TRBV20-1 and TRBJ1-1; 8 bases fit TRBD1. Trimming cost V 6 bases and J 10 bases; bases outside gene matches: 7. Germline CDR1 and CDR2: DFQATT and SNEGSKA (reference sequence). This CDR3 is 11 amino acids long. As DNA, the CDR3 is TGCAGTGCGCCCCTCGGACAGGGAGCTTTCTTT. Translated, it gives CSAPLGQGAFF.

This clone was counted between two and nine times. The rearrangement links TRBV1 to TRBJ2-7; TRBD2, the table's D call, was not compared with the DNA. TRBV1 is a pseudogene. CDR3 length: 13 residues. Written as DNA, the CDR3 is TGCACCAGCAGCCAAGACGGGGGGTACGAGCAGTACTTC. Encoded protein: CTSSQDGGYEQYF.